Listed below are T cell receptor beta chains from one sample, sequenced in a study of cytomegalovirus exposure and HLA in healthy donors. Profiling relied on immunoSEQ multiplex PCR, and the TCRdb table lists in-frame clones only, not all of them. Its listing shows about 140,000 clones. The sequenced sample was PBMCs. All receptors derive from a man aged 40-49 years in good health and CMV-seronegative. CDR3s include the opening cysteine and the closing phenylalanine or tryptophan. A D gene is named only where the DNA matches it firmly.

J,V,D,CDR3,DNA
TRBJ2-5,TRBV7-9,-,CASNLLGRHQETQYF,TGTGCCAGCAACCTCCTGGGGCGTCACCAAGAGACCCAGTACTTC
TRBJ1-1,TRBV5-6,-,CASSLGHVGGEAFF,TGTGCCAGCAGCTTGGGGCACGTGGGGGGTGAAGCTTTCTTT
TRBJ2-3,TRBV11-1,-,CASSLTRQANQDTQYF,TGTGCCAGCAGCTTAACCCGACAGGCCAACCAGGATACGCAGTATTTT
TRBJ2-7,TRBV5-6,TRBD1,CASSWTGIEQYF,TGTGCCAGCAGCTGGACAGGGATCGAGCAGTACTTC
TRBJ1-5,TRBV2,-,CASTVRGTIDQPQHF,TGTGCCAGCACCGTTAGGGGCACGATCGATCAGCCCCAGCATTTT
TRBJ1-2,TRBV28,TRBD1,CASSLVGQGLLGGYTF,TGTGCCAGCAGTTTGGTGGGACAGGGGCTTTTAGGTGGCTACACCTTC
TRBJ1-1,TRBV28,TRBD1,CASSLIGQGIEAFF,TGTGCCAGCAGTTTAATAGGACAGGGAATTGAAGCTTTCTTT
TRBJ2-1,TRBV5-5,-,CASSLSPGSYNEQFF,TGTGCCAGCAGCTTGTCGCCAGGGTCATACAATGAGCAGTTCTTC
TRBJ2-1,TRBV5-6,TRBD2,CASSFAGDNEQFF,TGTGCCAGCAGCTTCGCGGGGGACAATGAGCAGTTCTTC
TRBJ1-3,TRBV6-6,-,CASSYLRDTIYF,TGTGCCAGCAGTTACTTGAGGGACACCATATATTTT
TRBJ1-1,TRBV5-6,-,CASSLVQGVSTEAFF,TGTGCCAGCAGCTTGGTACAGGGAGTCTCCACTGAAGCTTTCTTT
TRBJ2-3,TRBV5-4,TRBD2,CASSLVLLAGSATDTQYF,TGTGCCAGCAGCTTGGTATTACTAGCGGGGAGCGCCACAGATACGCAGTATTTT
TRBJ2-4,TRBV7-8,TRBD1,CASSLGLAQGARAKNIQYF,TGTGCCAGCAGCTTAGGCCTCGCCCAGGGGGCGCGAGCCAAAAACATTCAGTACTTC
TRBJ2-7,TRBV10-3,-,CAISKTGQTYEQYF,TGTGCCATCAGTAAGACAGGCCAAACCTACGAGCAGTACTTC
TRBJ1-1,TRBV6-5,-,CASSYQGYRVGTEAFF,TGTGCCAGCAGTTATCAGGGGTACAGGGTAGGGACTGAAGCTTTCTTT
TRBJ2-5,TRBV25-1,-,CASSEYNPRAETQYF,TGTGCCAGCAGTGAATATAACCCCAGGGCCGAGACCCAGTACTTC
TRBJ1-6,TRBV5-1,-,CASSLTSTSDSPLHF,TGCGCCAGCAGCTTGACATCCACGTCCGATTCACCCCTCCACTTT
TRBJ1-1,TRBV4-1,-,CASSQPTGVNTEAFF,TGCGCCAGCAGCCAACCGACAGGAGTGAACACTGAAGCTTTCTTT
TRBJ1-2,TRBV5-1,TRBD1,CASSPGQGLLDGYTF,TGCGCCAGCAGCCCGGGACAGGGTCTGCTTGATGGCTACACCTTC
TRBJ1-4,TRBV4-1,TRBD1,CASSHPGQGGTNEKLFF,TGCGCCAGCAGCCACCCGGGACAGGGAGGAACTAATGAAAAACTGTTTTTT
TRBJ2-2,TRBV5-4,-,CASSLVGAAANTGELFF,TGTGCCAGCAGCTTGGTGGGAGCGGCTGCGAACACCGGGGAGCTGTTTTTT
TRBJ2-4,TRBV7-9,-,CASSLARRRSKNIQYF,TGTGCCAGCAGCTTAGCGCGGCGAAGGTCCAAAAACATTCAGTACTTC
TRBJ2-1,TRBV9,TRBD2,CASSVASGVNNEQFF,TGTGCCAGCAGCGTAGCTAGCGGGGTCAACAATGAGCAGTTCTTC
TRBJ2-6,TRBV11-2,-,CASSLHPTTYSSGANVLTF,TGTGCCAGCAGCCTTCACCCGACTACCTACAGTTCCGGGGCCAACGTCCTGACTTTC
TRBJ2-2,TRBV5-1,-,CASSIQAKSSGELFF,TGCGCCAGCAGCATACAGGCGAAGTCGTCCGGGGAGCTGTTTTTT
TRBJ2-1,TRBV4-1,-,CASSSLGTHYNEQFF,TGCGCCAGCAGCTCGCTCGGGACACACTACAATGAGCAGTTCTTC
TRBJ1-1,TRBV18,-,CASSTAMNTEAFF,TGTGCCAGCTCAACAGCAATGAACACTGAAGCTTTCTTT
TRBJ2-6,TRBV5-4,TRBD1,CASSPRTGLLSGANVLTF,TGTGCCAGCAGCCCCCGGACAGGCCTATTATCTGGGGCCAACGTCCTGACTTTC
TRBJ1-6,TRBV14,-,CASSPREDSPLHF,TGTGCCAGCAGTCCCAGGGAAGACTCACCCCTCCACTTT
TRBJ2-5,TRBV4-2,TRBD2,CASSQGPGGIGETQYF,TGTGCCAGCAGCCAAGGGCCGGGGGGAATAGGAGAGACCCAGTACTTC
TRBJ2-7,TRBV5-1,-,CASSFSGRGLDEQYF,TGCGCCAGCAGCTTTTCAGGGCGCGGCTTGGACGAGCAGTACTTC
TRBJ2-5,TRBV15,-,CATSRSAGQETQYF,TGTGCCACCAGCAGGAGTGCAGGGCAAGAGACCCAGTACTTC
TRBJ2-1,TRBV7-8,TRBD1,CASSLSRTGGYNEQFF,TGTGCCAGCAGCTTATCCCGGACAGGGGGCTACAATGAGCAGTTCTTC
TRBJ1-3,TRBV7-2,TRBD1,CASSPGQGIGRNTIYF,TGTGCCAGCAGCCCGGGACAGGGTATCGGTAGAAACACCATATATTTT
TRBJ2-7,TRBV2,-,CASSDRGVHEQYF,TGTGCCAGCAGTGACAGGGGGGTCCACGAGCAGTACTTC
TRBJ2-2,TRBV4-1,TRBD2,CASSQAGRDTGELFF,TGCGCCAGCAGCCAAGCGGGGAGGGACACCGGGGAGCTGTTTTTT
TRBJ1-2,TRBV10-3,-,CAISERVGGYTF,TGTGCCATCAGTGAGCGGGTCGGTGGCTACACCTTC
TRBJ2-3,TRBV5-6,-,CASSLAFATTSTDTQYF,TGTGCCAGCAGCTTGGCTTTTGCCACCACTAGCACAGATACGCAGTATTTT
TRBJ1-3,TRBV18,-,CASSRDGTSGNTIYF,TGTGCCAGCTCACGCGACGGGACATCTGGAAACACCATATATTTT
TRBJ2-5,TRBV4-3,TRBD1,CASSQDGRGQETQYF,TGCGCCAGCAGCCAAGATGGCAGGGGGCAAGAGACCCAGTACTTC